Presented here are 20 T cell receptor beta chains from one specimen sequenced in a study of blood T cell repertoires in COVID-19. Profiling relied on immunoSEQ multiplex PCR, and the TCRdb table lists in-frame clones only, not all of them. The table includes around 90,000 clones, 92% detected once. Sequencing was done on a sample of peripheral blood. Receptor source: a woman in her sixties or seventies with active COVID-19.

The chain links TRBV6-2 or TRBV6-3 to TRBJ1-2, with TRBD1 matching over 8 bases. This CDR3 spans 16 amino acids. Germline V gene sequence: CDR1 MNHEY, CDR2 SVGEGT. V lost 2 bases and J lost 8; bases outside the gene matches: 13. CDR3 sequence: CASSYAKGQAYSGYTF. DNA of the CDR3: TGTGCCAGCAGTTACGCAAAGGGACAGGCCTATTCCGGCTACACCTTC.

This chain joins TRBV4-3 and TRBJ2-6; no reliable D call. The CDR3 length is 15 residues. V shed 1 base and J shed 0 bases, with 4 bases lying between them. The germline V gene encodes CDR1 LGHNA and CDR2 YSLEER. The CDR3 loop is CASSQGYSGANVLTF. The CDR3 DNA sequence: TGCGCCAGCAGCCAAGGCTACTCTGGGGCCAACGTCCTGACTTTC.

This chain's CDR3 is CASSPRLYTDTQYF. The CDR3 DNA is TGCGCCAGCAGCCCTAGACTGTACACAGATACGCAGTATTTT. The chain joins TRBV4-3 to TRBJ2-3; D remains unclear. Germline CDR1 LGHNA, CDR2 YSLEER. V was pared by 4 bases and J by 2 bases, with 10 bases between. CDR3 length equals 14 residues.

This chain uses TRBV7-3 with TRBJ2-7; a weak D match, TRBD2 (6 bases). This CDR3 contains 13 residues. The V end lost 2 bases, the J end lost 3 bases, and 8 bases lay between the germline ends. Germline lookup yields CDR1 SGHTA and CDR2 FQGTGA. As DNA, the CDR3 is TGTGCCAGCAGCTTAGGGCGGGACTACGAGCAGTACTTC. Protein: CASSLGRDYEQYF.

The rearrangement links TRBV11-3 to TRBJ2-5; TRBD1 matches 7 bases. Losses at the gene ends were 5 bases for V and 5 bases for J; bases not matched to a gene: 5. The germline V gene encodes CDR1 SGHNT and CDR2 YENEEA. The CDR3 covers 13 residues. This chain's CDR3 is CASSTTGFETQYF. The DNA for the CDR3 is TGTGCCAGCAGCACGACAGGGTTTGAGACCCAGTACTTC.

The genes are TRBV5-1 and TRBJ1-1; a weak D match, TRBD1 (6 bases). The V gene's germline CDR1 is SGHRS and CDR2 YFSETQ. The V end lost 4 bases, the J end lost 3 bases, and 13 bases lay between the germline ends. This CDR3 region has 14 residues. This chain's CDR3 is CASSVGQSDTEAFF. The CDR3 DNA is TGCGCCAGCAGCGTCGGACAGTCGGACACTGAAGCTTTCTTT.

The rearrangement links TRBV10-3 to TRBJ2-1, with 7 bases fitting TRBD2. The junction had 5 bases not matched to a gene; V was cut back by 0 bases and J by 6 bases. Germline assignment: CDR1 ENHRY and CDR2 SYGVKD. This CDR3 has 15 residues. This chain's CDR3 is CAISESGDYPNEQFF. The CDR3 bases are TGTGCCATCAGTGAGTCCGGGGACTACCCCAATGAGCAGTTCTTC.

The rearrangement links TRBV7-2 to TRBJ2-7; weak D call: TRBD2 (6 bases). CDR3 length equals 15 residues. Per the germline V gene, CDR1 is SGHTA and CDR2 is FQGNSA. The V end lost 1 base, the J end lost 2 bases, and 12 bases lay between the germline ends. CDR3 sequence reads: CASSLEASDTYEQYF. The DNA of the CDR3 is TGTGCCAGCAGCTTAGAGGCTAGCGATACCTACGAGCAGTACTTC. Complete variable domain (other parts from reference TRBV7-2 and TRBJ2-7): GAGVSQSPSNKVTEKGKDVELRCDPISGHTALYWYRQSLGQGLEFLIYFQGNSAPDKSGLPSDRFSAERTGGSVSTLTIQRTQQEDSAVYLCASSLEASDTYEQYFGPGTRLTVT.

In this sample, this clone turned up once. The rearrangement joins TRBV6-5 to TRBJ2-5; a weak D match, TRBD1 (6 bases). The germline V and J ends were trimmed by 3 bases and 2 bases, with 7 bases remaining between them. This CDR3 has 13 amino acids. The germline V gene encodes CDR1 MNHEY and CDR2 SVGAGI. CDR3 amino acids: CASSYRGQETQYF. Here the CDR3 DNA reads TGTGCCAGCAGTTATAGGGGGCAAGAGACCCAGTACTTC.

The rearrangement joins TRBV2 to TRBJ1-1, with 9 bases lining up with TRBD1. Germline CDR1 reads SNHLY; CDR2 reads FYNNEI. This CDR3 has 15 amino acids. J gave up 1 base and V 7 bases, and 7 bases lay outside the gene matches. The CDR3 sequence is CASKGLDRGNTEAFF. The CDR3 region has the DNA TGTGCCAGCAAAGGGCTGGACAGGGGGAACACTGAAGCTTTCTTT. The full variable domain, its missing parts supplied by reference TRBV2 and TRBJ1-1, is EPEVTQTPSHQVTQMGQEVILRCVPISNHLYFYWYRQILGQKVEFLVSFYNNEISEKSEIFDDQFSVERPDGSNFTLKIRSTKLEDSAMYFCASKGLDRGNTEAFFGQGTRLTVV.

This chain uses TRBV4-1 with TRBJ2-1, with TRBD2 matching 7 bases. The CDR3 runs to 18 residues. V lost 3 bases and J lost 3; bases outside the gene matches: 14. The germline gives CDR1 MGHRA, CDR2 YSYEKL. The CDR3 spells CASSQGVLKRDSYNEQFF. CDR3 nucleotides: TGCGCCAGCAGCCAGGGGGTACTGAAGCGGGATAGCTACAATGAGCAGTTCTTC.

The rearrangement links TRBV9 to TRBJ2-7; 8 positions agree with TRBD2. The ends lost 4 bases at V and 6 bases at J; junction bases unmatched: 9. This CDR3 is built from 14 residues. Per germline, CDR1 SGDLS and CDR2 YYNGEE. The CDR3 loop is CASSPGGQFLEQYF. As DNA, the CDR3 is TGTGCCAGCAGCCCGGGGGGGCAGTTCCTCGAGCAGTACTTC.

V is TRBV19 and J is TRBJ2-5; maybe TRBD2 (5 bases). Per the germline V gene, CDR1 is LNHDA and CDR2 is SQIVND (reference sequence). Deletions cut 5 bases from V and 5 bases from J, with 12 bases between. CDR3 length: 13 residues. The CDR3 loop is CASSAGLGETQYF. CDR3 nucleotides: TGTGCCAGTAGTGCCGGACTCGGGGAGACCCAGTACTTC.

The J gene is TRBJ2-1, the V gene TRBV28, with 10 bases lining up with TRBD2. The CDR3 spans 17 residues. J was trimmed by 0 bases and V by 3 bases; bases with no gene match: 5. Germline assignment: CDR1 MDHEN and CDR2 SYDVKM. The CDR3 DNA sequence: TGTGCCAGCAGTTTTATGAGCGGGGGGGGCTCCTACAATGAGCAGTTCTTC. Protein sequence: CASSFMSGGGSYNEQFF.

The chain carries TRBV5-1 and TRBJ1-2; 9 positions agree with TRBD1. CDR1 is SGHRS, CDR2 YFSETQ, per germline. V shed 1 base, J shed 6 bases, and the junction held 4 bases outside the gene matches. CDR3 length equals 14 residues. CDR3 in amino acids: CASSLRGQGNGYTF. CDR3 coding DNA: TGCGCCAGCAGCTTGAGGGGACAGGGAAATGGCTACACCTTC.

The chain carries TRBV5-4 and TRBJ2-1, with D possibly TRBD2 on 5 matching bases. This CDR3 spans 15 amino acids. Trimming cost V 2 bases and J 1 base, with 10 bases left between them. Germline CDR1 SGHNT, CDR2 YYREEE (reference sequence). CDR3 sequence (DNA): TGTGCCAGCAGCTTTTATCGGGGATCCTACAATGAGCAGTTCTTC. Residues: CASSFYRGSYNEQFF.

J is TRBJ2-3 and V is TRBV5-4; D unresolved. V lost 1 base and J 4 bases, leaving 10 bases between the germline ends. CDR3 length: 14 residues. In germline, CDR1 is SGHNT, CDR2 YYREEE (reference sequence). CDR3 nucleotides: TGTGCCAGCAGCTTGAACAGAGCCTCAGATACGCAGTATTTT. The encoded protein is CASSLNRASDTQYF.

For the CDR3, the DNA is TGTGCCAGCAGTGAGGGGGCCAGGGGCGGCTACACCTTC. This encodes CASSEGARGGYTF. The V and J genes are TRBV25-1 and TRBJ1-2, with D perhaps matching TRBD1 (6 bases). The germline CDR1 and CDR2 sequences are MGHDK and SYGVNS. V was cut by 3 bases and J by 8 bases, with 13 bases left in between. The CDR3 contains 13 residues.

This clone was observed once. The chain has TRBV5-1 and TRBJ1-5, with TRBD1 identical over 8 bases. The CDR3 spans 14 residues. J lost 6 bases, V lost 0 bases, and 2 bases had no gene match. Germline V gives CDR1 SGHRS, CDR2 YFSETQ. The chain's CDR3 is CASSLETGVQPQHF. As DNA, the CDR3 is TGCGCCAGCAGCTTGGAGACAGGGGTTCAGCCCCAGCATTTT. The entire variable domain, with the rest obtained from reference TRBV5-1 and TRBJ1-5, is as follows: KAGVTQTPRYLIKTRGQQVTLSCSPISGHRSVSWYQQTPGQGLQFLFEYFSETQRNKGNFPGRFSGRQFSNSRSEMNVSTLELGDSALYLCASSLETGVQPQHFGDGTRLSIL.

In its sample, this clone was seen once. The chain carries TRBV6-5 and TRBJ2-5; TRBD1 matches at 7 bases. The CDR3 spans 14 residues. J was trimmed by 5 bases and V by 7 bases; bases with no gene match: 10. Germline V gene lookup returns CDR1 MNHEY and CDR2 SVGAGI. CDR3 amino acids: CASNPTTGTETQYF. CDR3 sequence (DNA): TGTGCCAGCAACCCGACGACAGGGACCGAGACCCAGTACTTC.